This T cell receptor beta chain is drawn from a study of cytomegalovirus exposure and HLA in healthy donors. As for the study in general: Out of 350 to 400 genotyped donors, less than 90% belonged to the Caucasian-associated ancestry cluster.

The CDR3 sequence is 15 residues long. V lost 5 bases to trimming and J lost 3 bases, with 16 bases between them. Germline CDR1 is SSHAT and CDR2 is FNYEAQ (reference sequence). PCR used 60 Vbeta primers and 13 Jbeta primers. Measured with immunoSEQ multiplex PCR; TCRdb has only the in-frame clones, and not every one. The data hold roughly 150,000 clones, with approximately 78% observed a single time. The sequenced sample was PBMCs. The TCR sequence derives from a male donor in good health and CMV-seronegative. This chain links TRBV7-7 with TRBJ2-5, with D unclear. In nucleotides, the CDR3 is TGTGCCAGCAGCCTATCAGAGAGGCCGGAAGAGACCCAGTACTTC. Its protein product is CASSLSERPEETQYF.